This T cell receptor (beta chain) appears in the sequencing data of a study of blood T cell repertoires in COVID-19. Germline values: CDR1 MNHEY, CDR2 SMNVEV (reference sequence). There are 16 residues in the CDR3. Trimming removed 0 bases at V and 1 base at J, with 11 bases between. Sequencing was performed with immunoSEQ multiplex PCR; in TCRdb, only in-frame clones are kept and a portion is missing. The data contain more than 140,000 clones, 88% of them seen just once; the ten biggest clones take up 1.5% to 1.7%. The specimen was peripheral blood. This clonotype was obtained from a woman aged 55-69 years with acute or convalescent COVID-19. The chain combines TRBV27 with TRBJ2-3; D unclear. In DNA, the CDR3 is TGTGCCAGCAGTTTATCGATGAGGCCTGGCACAGATACGCAGTATTTT. Translated, it gives CASSLSMRPGTDTQYF.